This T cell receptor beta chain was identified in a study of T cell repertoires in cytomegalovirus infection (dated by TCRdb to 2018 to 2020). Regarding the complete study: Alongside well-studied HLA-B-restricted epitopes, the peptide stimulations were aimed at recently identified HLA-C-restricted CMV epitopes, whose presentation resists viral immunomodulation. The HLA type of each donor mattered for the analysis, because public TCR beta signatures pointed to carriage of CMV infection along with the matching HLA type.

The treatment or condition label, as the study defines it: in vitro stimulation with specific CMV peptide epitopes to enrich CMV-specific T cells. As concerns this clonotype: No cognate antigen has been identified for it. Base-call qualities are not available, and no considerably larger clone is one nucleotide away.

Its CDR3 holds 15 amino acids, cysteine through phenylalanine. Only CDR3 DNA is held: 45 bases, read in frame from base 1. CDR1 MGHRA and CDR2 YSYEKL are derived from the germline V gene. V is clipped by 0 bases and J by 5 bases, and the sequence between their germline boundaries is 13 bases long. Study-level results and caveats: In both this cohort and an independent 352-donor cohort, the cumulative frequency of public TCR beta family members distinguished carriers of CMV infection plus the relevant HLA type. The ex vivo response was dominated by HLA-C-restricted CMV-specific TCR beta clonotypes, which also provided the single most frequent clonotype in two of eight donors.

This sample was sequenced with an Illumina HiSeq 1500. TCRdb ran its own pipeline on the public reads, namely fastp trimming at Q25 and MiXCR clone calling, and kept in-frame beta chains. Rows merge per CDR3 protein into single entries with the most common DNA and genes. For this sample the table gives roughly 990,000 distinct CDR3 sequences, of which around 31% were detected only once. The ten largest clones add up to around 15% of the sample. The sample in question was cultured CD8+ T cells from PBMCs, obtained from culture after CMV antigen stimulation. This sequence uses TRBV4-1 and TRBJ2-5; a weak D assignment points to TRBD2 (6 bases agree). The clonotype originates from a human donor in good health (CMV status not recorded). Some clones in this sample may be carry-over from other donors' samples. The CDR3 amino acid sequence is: CASSQDLAFGETQYF. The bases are TGCGCCAGCAGCCAAGATCTAGCGTTTGGGGAGACCCAGTACTTC.